These 32 T cell receptor beta chains came from one sample sequenced in a study of cytomegalovirus exposure and HLA in healthy donors. PCR involved 60 Vbeta and 13 Jbeta primers. Only in-frame clones appear in the TCRdb table, and some are missing; sequencing was by immunoSEQ multiplex PCR. Here the sample table reports about 50,000 clones. Specimen: PBMCs. The receptors derive from a woman under 30 in good health and CMV-seronegative.

The rearrangement links TRBV15 to TRBJ2-7; D unclear. The V and J ends lost 0 bases and 7 bases respectively, with 7 bases between them. The CDR3 is 12 residues long. Germline loops: CDR1 LNHNV, CDR2 YYDKDF (reference sequence). CDR3 region: CATSRDRTEQYF. As DNA, the CDR3 is TGTGCCACCAGCAGAGATAGAACGGAGCAGTACTTC.

This chain connects TRBV5-6 to TRBJ2-3; 14 nucleotides match TRBD2. Germline CDR1 is SGHDT and CDR2 is YYEEEE. The trim removed 4 bases at V and 0 bases at J, leaving 7 bases unmatched. This CDR3 comprises 18 residues. CDR3 nucleotides: TGTGCCAGCAGCCACGGACTAGCGGGGGGTTATAGCACAGATACGCAGTATTTT. It encodes CASSHGLAGGYSTDTQYF.

The rearrangement links TRBV4-1 to TRBJ2-1, with 8 bases matching TRBD2. The CDR3 is made up of 19 amino acids. Germline CDR1 MGHRA, CDR2 YSYEKL. The V segment lost 6 bases and the J segment 0 bases; nucleotides outside the gene matches: 16. Written as DNA, the CDR3 is TGCGCCAGCAGTCGCGAGGGGTTACTAGCGGATTTCTCCTACAATGAGCAGTTCTTC. Translation gives CASSREGLLADFSYNEQFF.

This chain links TRBV5-1 with TRBJ2-1, with TRBD1 matching 8 bases. Germline V gives CDR1 SGHRS, CDR2 YFSETQ. The CDR3 loop spans 17 amino acids. Losses at the gene ends were 3 bases for V and 5 bases for J; bases not matched to a gene: 13. This chain's CDR3 is CASSWTGTGGSDNEQFF. Written as DNA, the CDR3 is TGCGCCAGCAGCTGGACCGGGACAGGTGGGTCCGACAATGAGCAGTTCTTC.

The rearrangement uses TRBV25-1 and TRBJ1-1; D is possibly TRBD1 (5 bases). The germline gives CDR1 MGHDK, CDR2 SYGVNS. The CDR3 is 14 residues long. The V gene lost 6 bases and the J gene lost 8 bases, with 19 bases spanning the gap. In DNA, the CDR3 is TGTGCCAGCAGCAACATAGGCAGGGCTACGGAAGCTTTCTTT. As protein: CASSNIGRATEAFF.

This chain links TRBV7-6 with TRBJ1-1; no definite D call. The germline CDR1 and CDR2 sequences are SGHVS and FNYEAQ. The V and J ends lost 5 bases and 4 bases respectively, with 8 bases between them. This CDR3 spans 12 amino acids. The chain's CDR3 is CASSQRGTEAFF. The CDR3 nucleotides read TGTGCCAGCAGCCAACGGGGCACTGAAGCTTTCTTT.

The chain has TRBV5-1 and TRBJ1-3; unclear D gene. The germline V gene encodes CDR1 SGHRS and CDR2 YFSETQ. Trimming pared 4 bases from V and 4 bases from J, leaving 12 bases between. This CDR3 region has 14 residues. DNA of the CDR3: TGCGCCAGCAGCCGGGAGCCTCTCGGAAACACCATATATTTT. Residues: CASSREPLGNTIYF.

This chain connects TRBV5-1 to TRBJ1-2; no clear D. Germline V gives CDR1 SGHRS, CDR2 YFSETQ. Trimming removed 1 base from V and 4 bases from J, with 8 bases in between. There are 13 residues in the CDR3. DNA of the CDR3: TGCGCCAGCAGCTTGAGTGCAGTCTATGGCTACACCTTC. This codes for CASSLSAVYGYTF.

This rearrangement joins TRBV6-5 to TRBJ2-7; D may be TRBD1 (5 bases). The V gene lost 6 bases and the J gene lost 4 bases, with 10 bases spanning the gap. From germline, CDR1 is MNHEY and CDR2 SVGAGI. The CDR3 is made up of 12 amino acids. DNA for the CDR3: TGTGCCAGCAGCCTCACAGGATACGAGCAGTACTTC. This translates into CASSLTGYEQYF.

The chain employs TRBV29-1 and TRBJ2-1; the D gene is possibly TRBD2 (6 bases). Trimming pared 7 bases from V and 8 bases from J, leaving 21 bases between. Germline CDR1 SQVTM, CDR2 ANQGSEA. This CDR3 contains 14 residues. The CDR3 nucleotides read TGCAGCGCCGCCTCGGTCGGGGGATCGGATGAGCAGTTCTTC. Its translation is CSAASVGGSDEQFF.

The chain combines TRBV6-5 with TRBJ2-6; the D gene is possibly TRBD1 (6 bases). Germline CDR1 reads MNHEY; CDR2 reads SVGAGI. This CDR3 has 15 residues. V lost 5 bases, J lost 0 bases, and 8 bases lay in between. The DNA for the CDR3 is TGTGCCAGCAGTACAGGGAGCTCTGGGGCCAACGTCCTGACTTTC. Encoded protein: CASSTGSSGANVLTF.

In regard to this clone: Other DNA sequences in this specimen translate into the identical CDR3. The chain has TRBV6-1 and TRBJ1-6; possible D gene TRBD1, 6 bases. The CDR3 extends over 17 amino acids. The germline CDR1 and CDR2 sequences are MNHNS and SASEGT. Trimming shortened V by 1 base and J by 7 bases, and 17 bases separated the two germline ends. CDR3 coding DNA: TGTGCCAGCAGTGAAGTGGAGGCAGGGGATTGGAATTCACCCCTCCACTTT. Amino acid sequence: CASSEVEAGDWNSPLHF.

The V and J genes are TRBV5-1 and TRBJ2-2; TRBD1 matches at 9 bases. J lost 4 bases, V lost 4 bases, and 11 bases had no gene match. Germline V gene data show CDR1 as SGHRS and CDR2 as YFSETQ. The CDR3 is 17 residues long. The CDR3 reads CASSPPGQGRFTGELFF. The DNA for the CDR3 is TGCGCCAGCAGCCCCCCCGGACAGGGGAGGTTCACCGGGGAGCTGTTTTTT. The variable domain in full, completed from reference TRBV5-1 and TRBJ2-2, reads KAGVTQTPRYLIKTRGQQVTLSCSPISGHRSVSWYQQTPGQGLQFLFEYFSETQRNKGNFPGRFSGRQFSNSRSEMNVSTLELGDSALYLCASSPPGQGRFTGELFFGEGSRLTVL.

The genes are TRBV11-2 and TRBJ1-1; D is uncertain. V lost 5 bases, J lost 2 bases, and 9 bases lay in between. Germline V gene lookup returns CDR1 SGHAT and CDR2 FQNNGV. This CDR3 is 13 amino acids long. The CDR3 region is CASSLIQNTEAFF. The CDR3 nucleotides read TGTGCCAGCAGCCTAATTCAAAACACTGAAGCTTTCTTT.

V usage is TRBV5-1 and J usage is TRBJ1-2, with TRBD1 identical over 9 bases. The junction had 9 bases not matched to a gene; V was cut back by 2 bases and J by 7 bases. CDR3 length equals 15 residues. CDR1 and CDR2 (germline): SGHRS, YFSETQ. The CDR3, as DNA: TGCGCCAGCAGCTTACAGACAGGGGGTACGAGTGGCTACACCTTC. It encodes CASSLQTGGTSGYTF.

This chain joins TRBV7-2 and TRBJ2-7, with D possibly being TRBD1 (5 bases). Germline CDR1 SGHTA, CDR2 FQGNSA. Trimming took off 2 bases at V and 5 bases at J, with 13 bases between the two ends. This CDR3 is 14 amino acids long. CDR3 region: CASSLFIKGDEQYF. CDR3 nucleotides: TGTGCCAGCAGCTTATTTATAAAAGGGGACGAGCAGTACTTC.

The chain is built from TRBV9 and TRBJ2-3; no definite D call. The CDR3 has 14 amino acids. Trimming removed 3 bases from V and 2 bases from J, with 10 bases in between. CDR1 SGDLS and CDR2 YYNGEE come from the germline V gene. For the CDR3, the DNA is TGTGCCAGCAGCGGTAGAAGTTTCACAGATACGCAGTATTTT. Translated, it gives CASSGRSFTDTQYF.

The chain employs TRBV18 and TRBJ2-3; 7 bases agree with TRBD1. Germline V gives CDR1 KGHSH, CDR2 LQKENI. Trimming cost V 3 bases and J 4 bases; bases outside gene matches: 4. The CDR3 has 14 residues. CDR3 sequence: CASSPLGGPDTQYF. Here the CDR3 DNA reads TGTGCCAGCTCACCTCTAGGGGGCCCAGATACGCAGTATTTT.

The V and J genes are TRBV5-1 and TRBJ2-6; tentatively, D is TRBD1 (6 bases). CDR3 length: 16 amino acids. CDR1 is SGHRS and CDR2 is YFSETQ in the germline V gene. The V end was cut by 8 bases, the J end by 0 bases, with 15 bases between. The CDR3 loop is CASHRDPVSGANVLTF. DNA for the CDR3: TGCGCCAGTCACAGGGACCCCGTCTCTGGGGCCAACGTCCTGACTTTC. Full variable domain (outside the CDR3, taken from reference TRBV5-1 and TRBJ2-6): KAGVTQTPRYLIKTRGQQVTLSCSPISGHRSVSWYQQTPGQGLQFLFEYFSETQRNKGNFPGRFSGRQFSNSRSEMNVSTLELGDSALYLCASHRDPVSGANVLTFGAGSRLTVL.

The rearrangement uses TRBV4-1 and TRBJ2-7; no clear D. Trimming took 1 base from V and 2 from J, leaving 12 bases between them. This CDR3 has 15 amino acids. The germline CDR1 and CDR2 sequences are MGHRA and YSYEKL. The CDR3 spells CASSQVVGTAYEQYF. CDR3 coding DNA: TGCGCCAGCAGCCAAGTTGTCGGTACCGCCTACGAGCAGTACTTC.

J is TRBJ2-3 and V is TRBV5-6; D may be TRBD1 (5 bases). The CDR3 is made up of 14 amino acids. The germline V and J ends were trimmed by 2 bases and 0 bases, with 7 bases remaining between them. The germline V gene encodes CDR1 SGHDT and CDR2 YYEEEE. The DNA of the CDR3 is TGTGCCAGCAGCTTTTCAGGGAGCACAGATACGCAGTATTTT. It is translated as CASSFSGSTDTQYF.

The chain joins TRBV5-1 to TRBJ2-3; 7 nucleotides match TRBD2. The CDR3 covers 16 residues. Germline V gene sequence: CDR1 SGHRS, CDR2 YFSETQ. V was clipped by 0 bases and J by 3 bases; unmatched bases: 7. The chain's CDR3 is CASSLDSGFETDTQYF. For the CDR3, the DNA is TGCGCCAGCAGCTTGGATAGCGGGTTTGAGACAGATACGCAGTATTTT.

V is TRBV7-2 and J is TRBJ2-1; D call uncertain. The CDR3 runs 15 residues. V was cut by 0 bases and J by 0 bases, with 6 bases left in between. Germline V CDR1 and CDR2: SGHTA, FQGNSA. This CDR3 reads CASSLAVSSYNEQFF. CDR3 in DNA: TGTGCCAGCAGCTTAGCGGTTAGCTCCTACAATGAGCAGTTCTTC.

With regard to this clone: The missing conserved phenylalanine or tryptophan at the end of this CDR3 makes a read error likely. The V gene is TRBV15, the J gene TRBJ1-2; D perhaps matches TRBD1 (6 bases). Germline CDR1 is LNHNV and CDR2 is YYDKDF (reference sequence). CDR3 length equals 19 residues. Trimming pared 8 bases from V and 4 bases from J, leaving 32 bases between. The CDR3 nucleotides read TGTGCCACCGGCCAAGGGGGGGCGCGTGGTCTTAGCCTGTTCTATGGCTACACCCTC. Its translation is CATGQGGARGLSLFYGYTL.

CDR3 residues: CASSEPNSGTAAGYTF. CDR3 DNA: TGTGCCAGCAGCGAACCGAACTCCGGGACAGCGGCTGGCTACACCTTC. The V and J genes are TRBV7-9 and TRBJ1-2; 7 bases agree with TRBD1. In germline, CDR1 is SEHNR, CDR2 FQNEAQ (reference sequence). V dropped 5 bases and J dropped 7; count of bases not matched to a gene: 16. The CDR3 is 16 amino acids.

The J gene is TRBJ2-7, the V gene TRBV7-2; weak D call: TRBD1 (6 bases). Trimming removed 1 base from V and 3 bases from J, with 13 bases in between. CDR1 and CDR2 from the germline V gene are SGHTA and FQGNSA. The CDR3 is 15 residues long. The CDR3 DNA sequence: TGTGCCAGCAGCTTAGGAGGGACAACCGTCTACGAGCAGTACTTC. It yields the protein CASSLGGTTVYEQYF.

V and J are TRBV2 and TRBJ2-5; 8 bases align to TRBD2. Germline V lookup: CDR1 SNHLY, CDR2 FYNNEI. There are 15 residues in the CDR3. J gave up 5 bases and V 10 bases, and 15 bases lay outside the gene matches. The CDR3: CATSATSGLAETQYF. CDR3 coding DNA: TGTGCCACTTCAGCTACTAGCGGCCTAGCGGAGACCCAGTACTTC. The full variable domain, completed using reference TRBV2 and TRBJ2-5, is EPEVTQTPSHQVTQMGQEVILRCVPISNHLYFYWYRQILGQKVEFLVSFYNNEISEKSEIFDDQFSVERPDGSNFTLKIRSTKLEDSAMYFCATSATSGLAETQYFGPGTRLLVL.

V gene TRBV9 combines with J gene TRBJ2-5; the D gene is possibly TRBD1 (6 bases). Germline V lookup: CDR1 SGDLS, CDR2 YYNGEE. The V end was cut by 3 bases, the J end by 3 bases, with 9 bases between. The CDR3 extends over 13 amino acids. This CDR3 reads CASSEGHKETQYF. The CDR3 DNA reads TGTGCCAGCAGCGAGGGACACAAAGAGACCCAGTACTTC.

The chain recombines TRBV7-2 with TRBJ2-7; D is possibly TRBD2 (6 bases). The CDR3 is 15 residues long. V shed 3 bases and J shed 5 bases, with 17 bases lying between them. Germline CDR1 SGHTA, CDR2 FQGNSA. The CDR3 spells CASSFIWASDNEQYF. The CDR3 coding sequence is TGTGCCAGCAGCTTCATATGGGCTAGCGATAACGAGCAGTACTTC.

V usage is TRBV7-9 and J usage is TRBJ2-1; 11 bases map to TRBD2. Trimming took 3 bases from V and 7 from J; bases not matched to a gene: 5. CDR3 length: 15 amino acids. Looked up from germline, CDR1 is SEHNR and CDR2 is FQNEAQ (reference sequence). The CDR3 DNA reads as TGTGCCAGCAGCTTGACTAGCGGGAAATGGAATGAGCAGTTCTTC. It yields the protein CASSLTSGKWNEQFF.

V gene TRBV2 combines with J gene TRBJ2-7; D is uncertain. Germline lookup yields CDR1 SNHLY and CDR2 FYNNEI. The CDR3 totals 10 residues. The ends were cut back, 9 bases at V and 7 bases at J, with 10 bases in the middle. The CDR3 protein is CASTLREQYF. The DNA of the CDR3 is TGTGCCAGTACGCTTCGGGAGCAGTACTTC.

The V call is TRBV4-1, the J call TRBJ1-3; possible D gene TRBD1, 5 bases. Trimming left V 4 bases short and J 2 bases short, with 18 bases between. The V gene's germline CDR1 is MGHRA and CDR2 YSYEKL. CDR3 length equals 17 residues. The CDR3 region has the DNA TGCGCCAGCAGCCCTTCGACAGTTCGGTACGCTGGAAACACCATATATTTT. Translation gives CASSPSTVRYAGNTIYF.